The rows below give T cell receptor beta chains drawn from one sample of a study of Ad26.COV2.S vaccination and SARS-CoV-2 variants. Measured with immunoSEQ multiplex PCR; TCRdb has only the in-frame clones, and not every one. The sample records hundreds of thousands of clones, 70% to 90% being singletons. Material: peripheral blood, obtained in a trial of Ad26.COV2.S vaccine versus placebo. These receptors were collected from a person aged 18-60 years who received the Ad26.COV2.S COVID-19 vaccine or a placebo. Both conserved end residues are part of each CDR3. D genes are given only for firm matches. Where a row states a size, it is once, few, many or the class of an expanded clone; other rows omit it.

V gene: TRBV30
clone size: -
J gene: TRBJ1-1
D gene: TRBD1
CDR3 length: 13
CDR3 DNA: TGTGCCTGGAAAAGACAGGGAATCTCTGAAGCTTTCTTT
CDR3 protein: CAWKRQGISEAFF

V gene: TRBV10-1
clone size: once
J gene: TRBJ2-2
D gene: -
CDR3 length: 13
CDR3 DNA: TGCGCCAGCAGTGGGGCCTCTATGGGGGAGCTGTTTTTT
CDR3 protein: CASSGASMGELFF

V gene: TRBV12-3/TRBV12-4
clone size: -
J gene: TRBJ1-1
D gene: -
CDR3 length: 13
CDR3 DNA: TGTGCCAGCAACAAACAGGGGAACACTGAAGCTTTCTTT
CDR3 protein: CASNKQGNTEAFF

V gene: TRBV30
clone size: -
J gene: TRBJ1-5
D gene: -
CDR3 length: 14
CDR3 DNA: TGTGCCTGGAGTCGGGGTTGGAGCAATCAGCCCCAGCATTTT
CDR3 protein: CAWSRGWSNQPQHF

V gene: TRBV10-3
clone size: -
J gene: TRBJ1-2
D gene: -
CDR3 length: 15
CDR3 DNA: TGTGCCATCAGAATGGGCAGTGATTACTCCTATGGCTACACCTTC
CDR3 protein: CAIRMGSDYSYGYTF

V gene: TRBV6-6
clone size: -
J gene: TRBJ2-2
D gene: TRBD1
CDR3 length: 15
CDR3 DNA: TGTGCCAGCAGTTACTGGGACAGCCTCACCGGGGAGCTGTTTTTT
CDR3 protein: CASSYWDSLTGELFF

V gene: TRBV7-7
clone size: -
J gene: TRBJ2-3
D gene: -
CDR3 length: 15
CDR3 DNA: TGTGCTAGCAGCCTATTGCCGGGGTTCACAGATACGCAGTATTTT
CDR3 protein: CASSLLPGFTDTQYF

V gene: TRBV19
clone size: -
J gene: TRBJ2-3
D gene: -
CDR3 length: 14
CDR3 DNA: TGTGCCAGTAGTATAGGGGGCTCTCACTCTCCGCAGTATTTT
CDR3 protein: CASSIGGSHSPQYF

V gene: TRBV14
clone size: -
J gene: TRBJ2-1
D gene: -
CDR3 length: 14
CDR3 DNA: TGTGCCAGCAGCCAAGGTGCTTGGGGAGGTGAGCAGTTCTTC
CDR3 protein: CASSQGAWGGEQFF

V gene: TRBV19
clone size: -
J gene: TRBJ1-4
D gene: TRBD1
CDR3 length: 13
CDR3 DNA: TGTGCCACCCAGGGACAGCTCAATGAAAAACTGTTTTTT
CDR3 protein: CATQGQLNEKLFF

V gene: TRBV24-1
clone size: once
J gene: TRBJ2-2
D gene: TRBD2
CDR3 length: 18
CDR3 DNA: TGTGCCACCAGTGCCCTGGGACTAGCGGGACTTCACACCGGGGAGCTGTTTTTT
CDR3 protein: CATSALGLAGLHTGELFF

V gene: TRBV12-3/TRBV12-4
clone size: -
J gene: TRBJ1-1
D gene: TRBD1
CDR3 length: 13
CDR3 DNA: TGTGCCAGCAGTTTTGCGGGACAGGCGAAAGCTTTCTTT
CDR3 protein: CASSFAGQAKAFF

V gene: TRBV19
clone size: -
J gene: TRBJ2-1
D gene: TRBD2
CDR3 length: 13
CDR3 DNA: TGTGCCAGTACAAGCGGGGGGTTCAATGAGCAGTTCTTC
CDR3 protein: CASTSGGFNEQFF

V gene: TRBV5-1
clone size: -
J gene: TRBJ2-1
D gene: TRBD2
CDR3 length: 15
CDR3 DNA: TGCGCCAGCAGCTTGGACGGACTAGCGGGGAAGAGGCAGTTCTTC
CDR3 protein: CASSLDGLAGKRQFF

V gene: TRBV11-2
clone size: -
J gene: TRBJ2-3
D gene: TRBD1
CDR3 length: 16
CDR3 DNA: TGTGCCAGCAGCTTCCGGACAGGACCTAGCACAGATACGCAGTATTTT
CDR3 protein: CASSFRTGPSTDTQYF

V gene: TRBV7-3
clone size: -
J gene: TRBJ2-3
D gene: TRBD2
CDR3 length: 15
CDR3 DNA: TGTGCCAGCAGCTTATACAGCGGGGGGACAGATACGCAGTATTTT
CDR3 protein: CASSLYSGGTDTQYF

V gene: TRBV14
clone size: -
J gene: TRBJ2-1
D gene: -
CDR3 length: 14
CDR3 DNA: TGTGCCAGCAACCGGGCGGGATTCGGCAATGAGCAGTTCTTC
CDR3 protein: CASNRAGFGNEQFF

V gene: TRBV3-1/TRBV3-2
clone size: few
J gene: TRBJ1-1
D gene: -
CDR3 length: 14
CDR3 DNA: TGTGCCAGCAGCCTACAGGGAGGCGACACTGAAGCTTTCTTT
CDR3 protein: CASSLQGGDTEAFF

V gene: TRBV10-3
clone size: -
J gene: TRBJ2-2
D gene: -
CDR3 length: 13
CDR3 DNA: TGTGCCATCGTCCGCAGGGACACCGGGGAGCTGTTTTTT
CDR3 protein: CAIVRRDTGELFF

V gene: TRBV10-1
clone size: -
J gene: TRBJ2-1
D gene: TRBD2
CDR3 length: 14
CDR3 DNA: TGCGCCAGCAGCTTAGCGGGAGGCTGGAATGAGCAGTTCTTC
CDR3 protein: CASSLAGGWNEQFF

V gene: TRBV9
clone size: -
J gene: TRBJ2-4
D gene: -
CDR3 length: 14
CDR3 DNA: TGTGCCAGCAGCGTAGACCCGGACAGCTATATTCAGTACTTC
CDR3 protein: CASSVDPDSYIQYF

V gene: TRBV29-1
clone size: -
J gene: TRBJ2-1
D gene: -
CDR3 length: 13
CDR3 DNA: TGCAGCGTTGGCCCGAGCTCCTACAATGAGCAGTTCTTC
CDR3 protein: CSVGPSSYNEQFF

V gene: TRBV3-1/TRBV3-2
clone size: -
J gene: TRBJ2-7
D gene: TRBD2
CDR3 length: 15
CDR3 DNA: TGTGCCAGCAGCCTCGCCCATGCGGGGGCCTACGAGCAGTACTTC
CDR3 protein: CASSLAHAGAYEQYF

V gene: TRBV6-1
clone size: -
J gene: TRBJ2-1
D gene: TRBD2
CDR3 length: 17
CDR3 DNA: TGTGCCAGCAGTGGGAGGACTAGCGGGGGGGCCTTTTATGAGCAGTTCTTC
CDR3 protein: CASSGRTSGGAFYEQFF

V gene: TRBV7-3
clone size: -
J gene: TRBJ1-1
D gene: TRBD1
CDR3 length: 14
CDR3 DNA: TGTGCCAGCAGCTTAGGACAGGGAAACACTGAAGCTTTCTTT
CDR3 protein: CASSLGQGNTEAFF

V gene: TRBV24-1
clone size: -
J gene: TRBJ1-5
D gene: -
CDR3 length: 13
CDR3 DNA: TGTGCCACCAGCGAGGGGAGTTGGCAGCCCCAGCATTTT
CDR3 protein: CATSEGSWQPQHF

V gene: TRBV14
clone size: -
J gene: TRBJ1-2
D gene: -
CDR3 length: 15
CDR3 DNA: TGTGCCAGCAGCCAAGGAGGAGGGGTAAACTATGGCTACACCTTC
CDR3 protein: CASSQGGGVNYGYTF

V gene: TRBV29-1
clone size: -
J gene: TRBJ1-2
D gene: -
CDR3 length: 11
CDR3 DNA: TGCAGCGTTGAGGGCGGCTTTAGCTACACCTTC
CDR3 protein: CSVEGGFSYTF

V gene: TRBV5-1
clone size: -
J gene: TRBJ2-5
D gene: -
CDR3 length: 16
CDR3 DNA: TGCGCCACCAGCTTGGACCCGGGTATTTACCAAGAGACCCAGTACTTC
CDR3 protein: CATSLDPGIYQETQYF

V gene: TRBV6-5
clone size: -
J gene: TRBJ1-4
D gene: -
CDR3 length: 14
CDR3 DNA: TGTGCCAGCAGGGACAGTCTTGCTAATGAAAAACTGTTTTTT
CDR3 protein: CASRDSLANEKLFF

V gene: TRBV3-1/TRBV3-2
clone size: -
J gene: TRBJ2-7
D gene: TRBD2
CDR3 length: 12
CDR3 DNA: TGTGCCAGCAGCTCTAGCGGGAGGGTTCTGTACTTC
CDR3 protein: CASSSSGRVLYF

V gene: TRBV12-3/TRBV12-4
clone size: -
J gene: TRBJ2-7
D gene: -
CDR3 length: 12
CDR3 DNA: TGTGCCAGCAGTTTAGTTTCCTACGAGCAGTACTTC
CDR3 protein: CASSLVSYEQYF

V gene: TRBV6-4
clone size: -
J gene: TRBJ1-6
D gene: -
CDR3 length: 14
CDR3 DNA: TGTGCCAGCAGCGAACAGGGTTATAATTCACCCCTCCACTTT
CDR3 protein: CASSEQGYNSPLHF

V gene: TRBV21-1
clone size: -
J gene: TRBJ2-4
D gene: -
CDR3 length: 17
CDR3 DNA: TGTGCCAGCAGCTTTTGGGGCAGGGGCGACCCCAAAAACATTCAGTACTTC
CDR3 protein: CASSFWGRGDPKNIQYF

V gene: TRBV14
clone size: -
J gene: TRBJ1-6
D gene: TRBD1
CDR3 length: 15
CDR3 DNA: TGTGCCAGCAGCCCCCGGGACAGGGTGAATTCACCCCTCCACTTT
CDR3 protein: CASSPRDRVNSPLHF

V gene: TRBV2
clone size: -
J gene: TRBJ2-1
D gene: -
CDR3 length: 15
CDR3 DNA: TGTGCCAGCAAGATCCCGGGCTTCCCGGGCAATGAGCAGTTCTTC
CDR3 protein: CASKIPGFPGNEQFF

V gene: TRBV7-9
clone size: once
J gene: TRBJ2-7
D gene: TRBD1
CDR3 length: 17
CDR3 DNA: TGTGCCAGCAGCTTATACTTTCAGGGGCAGGGGGCCTACGAGCAGTACTTC
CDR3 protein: CASSLYFQGQGAYEQYF